This T cell receptor (beta chain) comes out of a study of Tregs in tolerant kidney transplant recipients (dated by TCRdb to about 2019). Describing the broader study: The study used TCRbeta sequencing to identify donor-specific regulatory T cells before combined kidney and bone marrow transplantation, then tracked those cells after transplant. Points the paper makes about the study in general: The study was limited by small patient numbers, and the findings need validation in larger populations and under other immunosuppression protocols. Expanding Tregs with activated donor B cells appeared to identify the most biologically relevant and donor-specific TCRbeta repertoire. Biological reproducibility was not directly addressed, though technical replication error appeared minimal. PCR primers changed over time for some patients, so nucleotide-level comparison across those patients' samples was not possible. In tolerant patients, the expansion of donor-specific Tregs was greater than global Treg expansion, suggesting that the expansion was antigen-driven rather than nonspecific.

Concerning this clone itself: The antigen it binds to is not known. Base qualities are missing; no much larger clone stands one base away.

The CDR3 contains 14 residues, cysteine and phenylalanine counted. Only the CDR3 DNA stays, 42 bases, in frame from base 1. From V the trimming removes 7 bases and from J it removes 2 bases, while the gene matches leave 6 bases of the junction unaccounted for. CDR1 and CDR2 are read off the germline V gene as MDHEN and SYDVKM. For TCRbeta CDR3 sequencing, genomic DNA from the sorted cells was extracted using the QIAGEN DNeasy Blood and Tissue Kit. High-throughput TCRbeta CDR3 sequencing, which included PCR amplification with bias correction and internal controls, was done commercially through immunoSEQ. Per the source publication's procedure: A unique productive TCRbeta sequence was defined by the CDR3 nucleotide sequence when primers matched, and otherwise by the CDR3 amino acid sequence together with the Vbeta and Jbeta genes. Sorting error was corrected by removing sequences shared between sorted populations at a frequency ratio of 2:1 or less, and the remaining shared sequences were assigned to the higher population. A sequence counted as donor-reactive if, in CFSE-low cells, the sequence had a frequency of at least 0.01% and was expanded at least 5-fold compared with unstimulated cells. Repertoire divergence was quantified by Jensen-Shannon divergence using the top 100 TCRbeta sequences ranked by frequency. When a sample had multiple sequencing runs, each run was corrected for sorting error separately and the runs were then pooled. TCRdb took over this immuneACCESS table, retaining in-frame rearrangements with V and J assigned. Such tables are incomplete; in checked studies, under half of the missing clones stem from an unresolved V gene, and the remainder is unexplained. The V and J calls and clone size are taken from that table; D and trimming were inferred from the DNA. The sample table contains more than 70,000 clones; only one count was recorded for more than 85% of them. The leading ten clones occupy roughly 1.5% of the sample.

The transplants used related donors with nonmyeloablative bone marrow transplantation, and mixed chimerism in the human trials was transient. Thawed PBMCs were FACS-sorted into unstimulated Tregs (CD4+CD25+CD127-), CD4+ non-Tregs (CD4+CD25-), CD4 cells and CD8 cells. The patients were a handful of recipients of combined kidney and bone marrow transplants from the ITN036ST trial, and samples were available only for these trial subjects. Healthy control blood was processed by Ficoll density gradient to PBMCs and cryopreserved; patient PBMCs were collected before and after transplant. The specimen comprised CD4+ T cells from blood (PBMCs), sampled 24 months after the transplant. This receptor was identified in a human patient who received a combined kidney and bone marrow transplant. After a transplant, the donor of the graft may account for some T cells. This chain joins TRBV28 to TRBJ2-3; 7 middle bases align to TRBD2. The CDR3 loop reads CASTLAGNTDTQYF. Read as DNA, the sequence is TGTGCCAGCACCTTAGCGGGCAACACAGATACGCAGTATTTT. The reference TRBV28 and TRBJ2-3 proteins fill in what lies around the CDR3, so the full variable domain reads DVKVTQSSRYLVKRTGEKVFLECVQDMDHENMFWYRQDPGLGLRLIYFSYDVKMKEKGDIPEGYSVSREKKERFSLILESASTNQTSMYLCASTLAGNTDTQYFGPGTRLTVL.